This passage covers 11 T cell receptor beta chains from one sample sequenced in a study of T cells in localized non-small cell lung cancer. Using immunoSEQ multiplex PCR, the repertoire was profiled, and TCRdb retains in-frame clones only, with some absent. The data show over 20,000 clones, with more than 85% seen just once and around 2.5% held by the top ten. Sample: peripheral blood, taken before any cancer treatment. Receptor source: a woman aged 40 to 75 with stage I lung adenocarcinoma.

The genes are TRBV4-2 and TRBJ1-1; tentative D call: TRBD1 (5 bases). Germline-derived CDR1 and CDR2 are LGHNA and YNFKEQ. This CDR3 is built from 14 residues. V dropped 3 bases and J dropped 2 bases, with 10 bases sitting between them. In DNA form, the CDR3 reads TGTGCCAGCAGCCACCTAGACAGAAACACTGAAGCTTTCTTT. This gives the protein CASSHLDRNTEAFF.

The chain recombines TRBV28 with TRBJ1-5; no reliable D call. The CDR3 runs 16 residues. The germline V gene has CDR1 MDHEN and CDR2 SYDVKM. Trimming shortened V by 6 bases and J by 0 bases, and 15 bases separated the two germline ends. In nucleotides, the CDR3 is TGTGCCAGCAGCCGACCGCCATGGGATAGCAATCAGCCCCAGCATTTT. It translates to CASSRPPWDSNQPQHF.

This clone was observed a handful of times. The chain combines TRBV10-1 with TRBJ2-7; D uncertain. CDR3 length: 13 amino acids. CDR1 WNHNN and CDR2 SYGVQD come from the germline V gene (reference sequence). Trimming stripped 2 bases from V and 6 bases from J, with 11 bases between. The CDR3 region is CASSEQGQIEQYF. The CDR3, as DNA: TGCGCCAGCAGTGAGCAAGGGCAGATCGAGCAGTACTTC.

The chain is built from TRBV7-2 and TRBJ2-7, with D tentatively TRBD2 (5 bases). Germline-derived CDR1 and CDR2 are SGHTA and FQGNSA. This CDR3 is built from 15 residues. V lost 1 base and J 3 bases, leaving 13 bases between the germline ends. The CDR3 coding sequence is TGTGCCAGCAGCTTAGTTTCCAGCGGAAGCTACGAGCAGTACTTC. Translating it yields CASSLVSSGSYEQYF.

The gene calls are TRBV4-1 and TRBJ1-2, with D possibly TRBD1 on 6 matching bases. The CDR3 runs to 14 residues. Trimming cost V 0 bases and J 8 bases, with 13 bases left between them. Germline V CDR1 and CDR2: MGHRA, YSYEKL. For the CDR3, the DNA is TGCGCCAGCAGCCAAGAACGGGGGGCGATCGGCTACACCTTC. Its translation is CASSQERGAIGYTF.

The chain is built from TRBV5-1 and TRBJ1-4; D unclear. V lost 2 bases and J lost 0, with 8 bases in between. CDR3 length equals 15 residues. Germline assignment: CDR1 SGHRS and CDR2 YFSETQ. CDR3 nucleotides: TGCGCCAGCAGCTTCGGCCCCGCAACTAATGAAAAACTGTTTTTT. This gives the protein CASSFGPATNEKLFF.

V gene TRBV28 combines with J gene TRBJ1-2, with 8 bases aligning to TRBD1. V shed 5 bases and J 6 bases; nucleotides not matched to a gene: 14. The CDR3 loop spans 16 amino acids. The germline V gene encodes CDR1 MDHEN and CDR2 SYDVKM. The DNA of the CDR3 is TGTGCCAGCAGTGCATACCTTACAGGGGGGAGGGATGGCTACACCTTC. Residues: CASSAYLTGGRDGYTF.

This chain uses TRBV30 with TRBJ2-6, with 7 bases identical to TRBD2. Germline-derived CDR1 and CDR2 are GTSNPN and SVGIG (reference sequence). The CDR3 runs to 15 residues. The V and J ends lost 3 bases and 4 bases, in that order; junction bases with no gene match: 6. CDR3 DNA sequence: TGTGCCTGGAGCAGCGGGGCGGACGGGGCCAACGTCCTGACTTTC. Translation: CAWSSGADGANVLTF.

CDR3 DNA: TGTGCCAGCATCGCCCTCTCCGGGCCCCAAGAGACCCAGTACTTC. Its translation is CASIALSGPQETQYF. This sequence joins TRBV7-9 and TRBJ2-5; no firm D call. V was trimmed by 7 bases and J by 1 base, leaving 16 bases between them. The CDR3 contains 15 residues. The germline CDR1 and CDR2 sequences are SEHNR and FQNEAQ (reference sequence).

The J gene is TRBJ2-3, the V gene TRBV18, with 8 nucleotides matching TRBD2. This CDR3 is built from 14 residues. Germline CDR1 and CDR2: KGHSH and LQKENI. V shed 3 bases and J 3 bases; nucleotides not matched to a gene: 2. CDR3: CASSPSGTTDTQYF. CDR3 coding DNA: TGTGCCAGCTCACCTAGCGGGACTACAGATACGCAGTATTTT.

The chain joins TRBV5-1 to TRBJ1-4; 7 positions agree with TRBD1. The germline V gene encodes CDR1 SGHRS and CDR2 YFSETQ. This CDR3 is built from 16 residues. V gave up 0 bases and J gave up 7 bases; unmatched junction bases: 9. CDR3 protein: CASSLVGQGVGEKLFF. CDR3 bases: TGCGCCAGCAGCTTGGTGGGCCAGGGGGTCGGTGAAAAACTGTTTTTT.